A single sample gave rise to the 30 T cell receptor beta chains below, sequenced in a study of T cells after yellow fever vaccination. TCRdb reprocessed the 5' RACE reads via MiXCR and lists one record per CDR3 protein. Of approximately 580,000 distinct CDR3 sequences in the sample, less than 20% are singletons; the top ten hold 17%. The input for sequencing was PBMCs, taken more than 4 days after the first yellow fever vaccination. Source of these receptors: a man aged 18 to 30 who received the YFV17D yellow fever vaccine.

Here the CDR3 reads CASSLGRHTLYEQYF. Here the CDR3 DNA reads TGTGCCAGCAGCTTAGGGCGTCACACCCTCTACGAGCAGTACTTC. This sequence joins TRBV11-2 and TRBJ2-7; D is ambiguous. V lost 1 base to trimming and J lost 3 bases, with 13 bases between them. The length of the CDR3 is 15 residues. Germline V gene data show CDR1 as SGHAT and CDR2 as FQNNGV.

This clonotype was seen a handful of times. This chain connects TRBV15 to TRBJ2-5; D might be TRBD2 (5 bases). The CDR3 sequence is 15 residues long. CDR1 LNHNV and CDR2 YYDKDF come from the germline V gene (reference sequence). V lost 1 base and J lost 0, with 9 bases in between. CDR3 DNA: TGTGCCACCAGCAGAGTCGGGGTAAACCAAGAGACCCAGTACTTC. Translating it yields CATSRVGVNQETQYF.

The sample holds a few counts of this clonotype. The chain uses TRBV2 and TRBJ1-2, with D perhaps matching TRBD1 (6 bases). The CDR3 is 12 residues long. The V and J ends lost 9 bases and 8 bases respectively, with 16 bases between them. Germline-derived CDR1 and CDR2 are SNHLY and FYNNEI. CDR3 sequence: CASEGGRKGYTF. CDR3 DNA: TGTGCCAGTGAGGGGGGGCGCAAAGGCTACACCTTC.

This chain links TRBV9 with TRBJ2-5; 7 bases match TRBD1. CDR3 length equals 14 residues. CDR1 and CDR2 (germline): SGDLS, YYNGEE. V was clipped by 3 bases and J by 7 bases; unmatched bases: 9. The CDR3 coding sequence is TGTGCCAGCAGCGGACAGGGTGTTTATGGGACCCAGTACTTC. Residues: CASSGQGVYGTQYF.

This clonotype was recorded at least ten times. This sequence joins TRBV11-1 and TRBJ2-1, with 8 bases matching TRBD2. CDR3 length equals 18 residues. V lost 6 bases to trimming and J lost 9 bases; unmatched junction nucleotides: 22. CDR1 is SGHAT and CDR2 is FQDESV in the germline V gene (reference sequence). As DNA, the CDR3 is TGTGCCAGCAGTCCCACGTGGGGTTCGAGCGGGGGCTGGATTGAGCAGTTCTTC. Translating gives CASSPTWGSSGGWIEQFF.

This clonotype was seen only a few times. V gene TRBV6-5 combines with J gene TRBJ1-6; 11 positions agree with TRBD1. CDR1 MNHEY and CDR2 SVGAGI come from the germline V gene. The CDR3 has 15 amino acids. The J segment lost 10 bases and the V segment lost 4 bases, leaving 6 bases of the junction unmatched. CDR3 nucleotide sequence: TGTGCCAGCAGTTCCTACCGGGACAGGGGGTCACCCCTCCACTTT. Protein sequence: CASSSYRDRGSPLHF.

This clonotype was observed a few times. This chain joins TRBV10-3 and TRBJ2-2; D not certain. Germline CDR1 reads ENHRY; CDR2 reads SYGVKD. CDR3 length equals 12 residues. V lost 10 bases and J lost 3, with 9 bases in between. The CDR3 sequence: CASGGDTGELFF. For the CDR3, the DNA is TGTGCCAGCGGCGGAGACACCGGGGAGCTGTTTTTT.

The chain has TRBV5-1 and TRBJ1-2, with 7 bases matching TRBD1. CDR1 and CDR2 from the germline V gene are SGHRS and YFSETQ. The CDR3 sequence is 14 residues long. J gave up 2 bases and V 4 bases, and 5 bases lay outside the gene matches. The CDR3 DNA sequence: TGCGCCAGCAGCGACAGGACAGGAAACTATGGCTACACCTTC. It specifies CASSDRTGNYGYTF.

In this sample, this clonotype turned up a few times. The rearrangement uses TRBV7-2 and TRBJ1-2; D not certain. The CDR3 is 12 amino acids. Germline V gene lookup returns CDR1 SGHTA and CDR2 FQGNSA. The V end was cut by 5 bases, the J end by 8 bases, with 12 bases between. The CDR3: CASSDPARGYTF. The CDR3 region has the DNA TGTGCCAGCAGCGATCCGGCCAGGGGCTACACCTTC.

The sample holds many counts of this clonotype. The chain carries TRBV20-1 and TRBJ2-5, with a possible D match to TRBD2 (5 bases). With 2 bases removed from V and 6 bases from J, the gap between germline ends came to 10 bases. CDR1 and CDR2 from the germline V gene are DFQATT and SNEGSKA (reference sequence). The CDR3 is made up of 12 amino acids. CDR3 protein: CSARPFGKTQYF. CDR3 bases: TGCAGTGCTAGACCGTTCGGGAAGACCCAGTACTTC.

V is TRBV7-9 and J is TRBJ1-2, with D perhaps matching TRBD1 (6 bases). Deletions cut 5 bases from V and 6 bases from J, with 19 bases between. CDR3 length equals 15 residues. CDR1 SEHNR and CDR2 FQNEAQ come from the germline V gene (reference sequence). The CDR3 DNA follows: TGTGCCAGCAGCCGGGACACACCCATACGGCATGGCTACACCTTC. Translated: CASSRDTPIRHGYTF. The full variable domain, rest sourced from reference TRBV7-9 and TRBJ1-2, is DTGVSQNPRHKITKRGQNVTFRCDPISEHNRLYWYRQTLGQGPEFLTYFQNEAQLEKSRLLSDRFSAERPKGSFSTLEIQRTEQGDSAMYLCASSRDTPIRHGYTFGSGTRLTVV.

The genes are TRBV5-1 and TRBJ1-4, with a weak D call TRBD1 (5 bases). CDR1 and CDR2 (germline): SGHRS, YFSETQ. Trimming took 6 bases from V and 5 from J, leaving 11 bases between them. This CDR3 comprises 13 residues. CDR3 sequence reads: CASKQGSNEKLFF. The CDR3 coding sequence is TGCGCCAGCAAGCAGGGCTCGAATGAAAAACTGTTTTTT.

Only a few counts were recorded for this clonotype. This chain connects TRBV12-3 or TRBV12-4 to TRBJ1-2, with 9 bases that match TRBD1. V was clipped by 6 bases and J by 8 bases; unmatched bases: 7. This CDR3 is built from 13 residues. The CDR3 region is CASSPHRGLGYTF. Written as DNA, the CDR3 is TGTGCCAGCAGCCCCCACAGGGGGCTGGGCTACACCTTC.

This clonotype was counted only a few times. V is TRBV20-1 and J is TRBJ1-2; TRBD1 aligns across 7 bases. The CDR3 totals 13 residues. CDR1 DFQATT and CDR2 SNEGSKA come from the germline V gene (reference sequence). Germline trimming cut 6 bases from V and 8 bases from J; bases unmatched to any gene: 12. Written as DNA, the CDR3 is TGCAGTGCCCCGTCGACAGGGCTGGACGGCTACACCTTC. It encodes CSAPSTGLDGYTF.

The CDR3 loop reads CASRSLSTEAFF. CDR3 in DNA: TGTGCCAGCAGAAGTCTTTCCACTGAAGCTTTCTTT. The chain combines TRBV2 with TRBJ1-1, with D unclear. The CDR3 spans 12 residues. V was pared by 6 bases and J by 4 bases, with 9 bases between. The germline CDR1 and CDR2 sequences are SNHLY and FYNNEI.

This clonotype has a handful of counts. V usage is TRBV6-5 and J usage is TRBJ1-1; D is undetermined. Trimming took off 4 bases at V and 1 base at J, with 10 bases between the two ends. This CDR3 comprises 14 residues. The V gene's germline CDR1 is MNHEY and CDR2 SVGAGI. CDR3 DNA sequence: TGTGCCAGCAGTTCGGGCAGGCCGAACACTGAAGCTTTCTTT. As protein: CASSSGRPNTEAFF.

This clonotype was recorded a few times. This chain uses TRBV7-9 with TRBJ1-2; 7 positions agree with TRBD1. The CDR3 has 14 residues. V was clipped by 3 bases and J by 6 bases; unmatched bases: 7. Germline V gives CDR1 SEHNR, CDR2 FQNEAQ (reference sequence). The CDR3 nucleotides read TGTGCCAGCAGCTTGAGGGGGCAAATCGATGGCTACACCTTC. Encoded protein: CASSLRGQIDGYTF.

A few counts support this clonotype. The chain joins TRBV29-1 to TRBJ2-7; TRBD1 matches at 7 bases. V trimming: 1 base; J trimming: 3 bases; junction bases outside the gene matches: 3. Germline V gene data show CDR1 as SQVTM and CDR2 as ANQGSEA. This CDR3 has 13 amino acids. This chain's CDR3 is CSVEGWDSYEQYF. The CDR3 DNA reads TGCAGCGTTGAAGGCTGGGACAGCTACGAGCAGTACTTC.

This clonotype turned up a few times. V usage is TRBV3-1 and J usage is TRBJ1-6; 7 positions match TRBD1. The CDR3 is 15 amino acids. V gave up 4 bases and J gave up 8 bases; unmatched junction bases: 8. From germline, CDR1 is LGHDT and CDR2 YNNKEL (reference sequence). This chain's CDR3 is CASSPNRDRYSPLHF. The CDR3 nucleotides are TGTGCCAGCAGCCCGAACCGGGACAGATATTCACCCCTCCACTTT.

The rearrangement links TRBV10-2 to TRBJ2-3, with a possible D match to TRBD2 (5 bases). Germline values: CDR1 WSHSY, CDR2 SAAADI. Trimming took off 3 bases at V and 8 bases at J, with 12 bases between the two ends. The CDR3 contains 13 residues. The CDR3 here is CASSDVARGTQYF. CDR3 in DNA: TGCGCCAGCAGTGATGTGGCCCGGGGTACGCAGTATTTT.

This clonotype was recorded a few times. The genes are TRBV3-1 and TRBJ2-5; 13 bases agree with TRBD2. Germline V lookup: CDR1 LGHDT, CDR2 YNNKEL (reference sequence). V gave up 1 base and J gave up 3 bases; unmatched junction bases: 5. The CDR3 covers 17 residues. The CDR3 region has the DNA TGTGCCAGCAGCCAAGTAGGACTAGCGGGGGAGGAAGAGACCCAGTACTTC. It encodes CASSQVGLAGEEETQYF.

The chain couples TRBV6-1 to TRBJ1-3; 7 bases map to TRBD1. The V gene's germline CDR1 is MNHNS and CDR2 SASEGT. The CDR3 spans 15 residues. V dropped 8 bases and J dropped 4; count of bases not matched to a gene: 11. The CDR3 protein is CASGAPPGQGNTIYF. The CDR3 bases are TGTGCCAGCGGAGCCCCGCCGGGACAGGGAAACACCATATATTTT.

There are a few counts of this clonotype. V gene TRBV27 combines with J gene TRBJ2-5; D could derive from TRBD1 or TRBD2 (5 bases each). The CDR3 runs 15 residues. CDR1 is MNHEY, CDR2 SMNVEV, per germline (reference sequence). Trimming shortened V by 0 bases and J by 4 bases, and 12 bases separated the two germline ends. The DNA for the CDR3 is TGTGCCAGCAGTTTATCGGTGGGGGTCCTAGAGACCCAGTACTTC. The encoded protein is CASSLSVGVLETQYF.

The CDR3 spells CASSYSGIGGKGYTF. In nucleotides, the CDR3 is TGTGCCAGCAGTTACTCCGGTATTGGAGGGAAGGGCTACACCTTC. The gene calls are TRBV6-5 and TRBJ1-2; no clear D. The CDR3 covers 15 residues. V lost 0 bases and J lost 8, with 16 bases in between. Germline V gives CDR1 MNHEY, CDR2 SVGAGI.

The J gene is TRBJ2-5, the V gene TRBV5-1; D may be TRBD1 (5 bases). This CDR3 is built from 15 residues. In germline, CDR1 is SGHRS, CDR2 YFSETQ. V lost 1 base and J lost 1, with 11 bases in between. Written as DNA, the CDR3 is TGCGCCAGCAGCTTGCGTTGGGGCAGCCAAGAGACCCAGTACTTC. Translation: CASSLRWGSQETQYF. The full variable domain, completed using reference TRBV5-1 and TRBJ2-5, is KAGVTQTPRYLIKTRGQQVTLSCSPISGHRSVSWYQQTPGQGLQFLFEYFSETQRNKGNFPGRFSGRQFSNSRSEMNVSTLELGDSALYLCASSLRWGSQETQYFGPGTRLLVL.

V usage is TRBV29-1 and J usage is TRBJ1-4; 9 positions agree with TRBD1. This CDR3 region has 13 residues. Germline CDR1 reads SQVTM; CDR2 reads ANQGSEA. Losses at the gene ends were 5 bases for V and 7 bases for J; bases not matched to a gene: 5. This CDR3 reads CSVTQGAPEKLFF. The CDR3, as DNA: TGCAGCGTTACACAGGGGGCGCCTGAAAAACTGTTTTTT.

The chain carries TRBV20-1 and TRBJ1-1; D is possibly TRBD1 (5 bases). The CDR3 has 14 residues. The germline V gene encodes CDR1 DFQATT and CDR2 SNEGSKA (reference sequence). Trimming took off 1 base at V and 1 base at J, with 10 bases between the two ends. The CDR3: CSARGRGGNTEAFF. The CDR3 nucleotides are TGCAGTGCTAGAGGACGGGGGGGGAACACTGAAGCTTTCTTT.

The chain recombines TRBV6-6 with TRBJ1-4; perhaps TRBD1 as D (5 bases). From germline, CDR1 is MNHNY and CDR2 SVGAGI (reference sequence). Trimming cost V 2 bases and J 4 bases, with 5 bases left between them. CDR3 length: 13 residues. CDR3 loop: CASSYQGNEKLFF. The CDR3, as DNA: TGTGCCAGCAGTTACCAGGGTAATGAAAAACTGTTTTTT.

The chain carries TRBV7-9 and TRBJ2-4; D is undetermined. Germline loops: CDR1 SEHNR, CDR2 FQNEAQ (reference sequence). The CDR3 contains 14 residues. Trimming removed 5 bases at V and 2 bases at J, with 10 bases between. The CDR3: CASSPRPPKNIQYF. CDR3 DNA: TGTGCCAGCAGCCCCCGTCCGCCCAAAAACATTCAGTACTTC. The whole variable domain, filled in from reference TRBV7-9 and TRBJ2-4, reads DTGVSQNPRHKITKRGQNVTFRCDPISEHNRLYWYRQTLGQGPEFLTYFQNEAQLEKSRLLSDRFSAERPKGSFSTLEIQRTEQGDSAMYLCASSPRPPKNIQYFGAGTRLSVL.

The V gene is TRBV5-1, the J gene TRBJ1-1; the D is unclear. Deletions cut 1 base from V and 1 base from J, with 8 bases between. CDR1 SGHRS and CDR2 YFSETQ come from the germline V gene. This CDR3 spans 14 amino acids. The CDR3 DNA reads TGCGCCAGCAGCTTGTTTCTCCCGAACACTGAAGCTTTCTTT. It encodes CASSLFLPNTEAFF.